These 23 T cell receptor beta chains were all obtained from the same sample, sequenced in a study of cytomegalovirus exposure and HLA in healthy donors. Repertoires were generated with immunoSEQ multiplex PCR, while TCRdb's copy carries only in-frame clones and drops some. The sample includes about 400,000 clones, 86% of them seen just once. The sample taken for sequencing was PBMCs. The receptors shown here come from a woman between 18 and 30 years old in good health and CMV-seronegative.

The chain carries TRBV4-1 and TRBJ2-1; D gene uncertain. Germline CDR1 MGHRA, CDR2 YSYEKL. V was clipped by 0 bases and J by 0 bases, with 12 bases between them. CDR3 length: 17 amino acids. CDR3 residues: CASSQESGGLSYNEQFF. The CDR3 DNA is TGCGCCAGCAGCCAAGAGAGTGGCGGCCTCTCCTACAATGAGCAGTTCTTC.

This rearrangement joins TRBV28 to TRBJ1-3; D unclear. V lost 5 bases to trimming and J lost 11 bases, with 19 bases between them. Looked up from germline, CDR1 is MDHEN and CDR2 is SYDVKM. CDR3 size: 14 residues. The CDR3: CASSRESASPPIYF. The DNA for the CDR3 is TGTGCCAGCAGTCGTGAATCCGCCAGTCCCCCCATATATTTT.

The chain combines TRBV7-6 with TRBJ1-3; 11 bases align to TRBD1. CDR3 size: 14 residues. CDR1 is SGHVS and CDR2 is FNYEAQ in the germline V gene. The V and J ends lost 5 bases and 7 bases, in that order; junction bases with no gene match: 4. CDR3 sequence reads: CASSGGQGGNTIYF. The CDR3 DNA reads TGTGCCAGCAGCGGGGGACAGGGGGGGAACACCATATATTTT.

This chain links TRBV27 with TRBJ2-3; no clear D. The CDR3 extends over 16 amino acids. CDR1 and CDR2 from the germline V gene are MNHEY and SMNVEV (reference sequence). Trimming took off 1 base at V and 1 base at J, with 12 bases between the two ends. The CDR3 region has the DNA TGTGCCAGCAGTTTATTTCGCGGCACCCGCACAGATACGCAGTATTTT. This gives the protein CASSLFRGTRTDTQYF.

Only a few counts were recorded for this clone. The CDR3: CASSPPPGGYTF. The DNA for the CDR3 is TGCGCCAGCAGCCCCCCCCCAGGGGGCTACACCTTC. The V and J genes are TRBV5-1 and TRBJ1-2; D is possibly TRBD1 (5 bases). V lost 4 bases and J lost 8, with 12 bases in between. CDR1 and CDR2 from the germline V gene are SGHRS and YFSETQ. The CDR3 is made up of 12 amino acids.

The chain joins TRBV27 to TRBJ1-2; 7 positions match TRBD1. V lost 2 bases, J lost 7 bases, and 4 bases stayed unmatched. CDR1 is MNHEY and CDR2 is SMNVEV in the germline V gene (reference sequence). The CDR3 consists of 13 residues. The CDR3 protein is CASSLATGAGYTF. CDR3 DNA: TGTGCCAGCAGTTTAGCCACAGGGGCTGGCTACACCTTC.

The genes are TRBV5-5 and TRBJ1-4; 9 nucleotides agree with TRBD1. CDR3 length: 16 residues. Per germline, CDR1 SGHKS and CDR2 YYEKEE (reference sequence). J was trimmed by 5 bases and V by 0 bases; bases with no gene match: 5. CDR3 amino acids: CASSLGPGTGNEKLFF. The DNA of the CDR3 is TGTGCCAGCAGCTTGGGGCCCGGGACAGGGAATGAAAAACTGTTTTTT.

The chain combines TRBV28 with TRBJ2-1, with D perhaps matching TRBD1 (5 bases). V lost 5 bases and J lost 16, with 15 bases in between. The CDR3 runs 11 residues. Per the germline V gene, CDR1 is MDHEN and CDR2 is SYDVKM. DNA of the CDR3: TGTGCCAGCAGTGTAGACAGATCACCTTTCTTC. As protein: CASSVDRSPFF.

The CDR3 sequence: CASTSRRGSEQYF. CDR3 bases: TGTGCCAGTACCTCCAGGCGGGGTAGCGAGCAGTACTTC. This chain connects TRBV19 to TRBJ2-7, with D maybe TRBD2 (6 bases). V shed 7 bases and J shed 6 bases, with 16 bases lying between them. From germline, CDR1 is LNHDA and CDR2 SQIVND (reference sequence). The CDR3 is 13 amino acids.

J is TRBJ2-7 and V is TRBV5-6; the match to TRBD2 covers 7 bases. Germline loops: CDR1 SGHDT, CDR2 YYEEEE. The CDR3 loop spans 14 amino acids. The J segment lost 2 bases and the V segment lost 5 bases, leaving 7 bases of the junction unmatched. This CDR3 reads CASSLRGNPYEQYF. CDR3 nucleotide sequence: TGTGCCAGCAGTCTGCGGGGGAACCCCTACGAGCAGTACTTC. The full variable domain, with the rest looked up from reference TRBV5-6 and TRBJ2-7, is DAGVTQSPTHLIKTRGQQVTLRCSPKSGHDTVSWYQQALGQGPQFIFQYYEEEERQRGNFPDRFSGHQFPNYSSELNVNALLLGDSALYLCASSLRGNPYEQYFGPGTRLTVT.

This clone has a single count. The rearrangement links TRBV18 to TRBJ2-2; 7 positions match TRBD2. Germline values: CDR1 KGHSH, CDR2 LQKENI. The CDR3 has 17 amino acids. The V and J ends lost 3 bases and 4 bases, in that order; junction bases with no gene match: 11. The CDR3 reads CASSPVGGSAATGELFF. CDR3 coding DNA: TGTGCCAGCTCACCGGTCGGCGGGAGCGCGGCCACCGGGGAGCTGTTTTTT.

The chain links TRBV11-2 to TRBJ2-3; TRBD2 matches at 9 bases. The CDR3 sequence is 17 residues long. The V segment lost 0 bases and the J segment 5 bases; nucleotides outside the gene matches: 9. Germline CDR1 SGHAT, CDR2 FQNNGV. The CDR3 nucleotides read TGTGCCAGCAGCTTAGATCAGGGCCTAGCGGGAAGAGATACGCAGTATTTT. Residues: CASSLDQGLAGRDTQYF.

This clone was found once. The chain's CDR3 is CASSLGDTGGRYNEQFF. Here the CDR3 DNA reads TGCGCCAGCAGCTTGGGTGATACAGGGGGTAGGTACAATGAGCAGTTCTTC. The chain uses TRBV5-1 and TRBJ2-1, with 8 bases matching TRBD1. J gave up 4 bases and V 0 bases, and 9 bases lay outside the gene matches. CDR3 size: 17 residues. The germline V gene encodes CDR1 SGHRS and CDR2 YFSETQ.

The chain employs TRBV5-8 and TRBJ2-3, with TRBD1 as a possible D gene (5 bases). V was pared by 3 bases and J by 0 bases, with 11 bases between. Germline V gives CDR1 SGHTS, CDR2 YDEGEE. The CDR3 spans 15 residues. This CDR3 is CASSSGKSSTDTQYF. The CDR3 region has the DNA TGTGCCAGCAGCTCAGGGAAATCTAGCACAGATACGCAGTATTTT.

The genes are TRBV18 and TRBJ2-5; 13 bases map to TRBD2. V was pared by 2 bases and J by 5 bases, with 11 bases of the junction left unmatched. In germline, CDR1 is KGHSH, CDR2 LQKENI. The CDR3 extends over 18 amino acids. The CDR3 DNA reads TGTGCCAGCTCACCAGGACTAGCGGGGGCTTTTCGTCCGGAGACCCAGTACTTC. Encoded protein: CASSPGLAGAFRPETQYF.

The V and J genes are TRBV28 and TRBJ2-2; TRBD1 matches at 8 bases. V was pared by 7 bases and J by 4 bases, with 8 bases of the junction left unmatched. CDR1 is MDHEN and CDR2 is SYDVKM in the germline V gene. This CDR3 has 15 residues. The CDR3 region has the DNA TGTGCCAGCACTTTGGGGGACAGGCGCACCGGGGAGCTGTTTTTT. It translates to CASTLGDRRTGELFF.

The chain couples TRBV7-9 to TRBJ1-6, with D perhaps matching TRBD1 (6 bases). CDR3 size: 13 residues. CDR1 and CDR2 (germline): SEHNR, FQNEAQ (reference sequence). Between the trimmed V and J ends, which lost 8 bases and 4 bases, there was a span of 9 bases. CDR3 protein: CASEGEYNSPLHF. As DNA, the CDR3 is TGTGCCAGCGAGGGGGAGTATAATTCACCCCTCCACTTT.

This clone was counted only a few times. As DNA, the CDR3 is TGTGCCAGCAGCTTAGGACTGTACTACGAGCAGTACTTC. Amino acid sequence: CASSLGLYYEQYF. The chain is built from TRBV7-9 and TRBJ2-7; D unresolved. Germline-derived CDR1 and CDR2 are SEHNR and FQNEAQ (reference sequence). Trimming left V 1 base short and J 3 bases short, with 7 bases between. There are 13 residues in the CDR3.

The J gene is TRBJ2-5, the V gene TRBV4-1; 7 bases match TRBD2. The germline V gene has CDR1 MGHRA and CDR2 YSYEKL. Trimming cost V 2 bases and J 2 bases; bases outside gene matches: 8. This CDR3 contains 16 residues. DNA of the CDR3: TGCGCCAGCAGCCAACGCTTGGCTAGCGGACAAGAGACCCAGTACTTC. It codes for CASSQRLASGQETQYF.

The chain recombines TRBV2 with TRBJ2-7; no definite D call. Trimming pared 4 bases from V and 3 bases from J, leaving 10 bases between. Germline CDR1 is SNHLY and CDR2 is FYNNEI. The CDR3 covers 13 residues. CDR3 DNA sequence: TGTGCCAGCAGTGCCCCCCCCCTCTACGAGCAGTACTTC. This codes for CASSAPPLYEQYF.

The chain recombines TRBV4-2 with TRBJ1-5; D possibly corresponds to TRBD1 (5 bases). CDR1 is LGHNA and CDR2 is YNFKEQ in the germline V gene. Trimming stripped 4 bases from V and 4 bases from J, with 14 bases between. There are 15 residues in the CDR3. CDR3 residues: CASSPSGGINQPQHF. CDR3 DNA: TGTGCCAGCAGCCCGAGTGGGGGGATAAATCAGCCCCAGCATTTT.

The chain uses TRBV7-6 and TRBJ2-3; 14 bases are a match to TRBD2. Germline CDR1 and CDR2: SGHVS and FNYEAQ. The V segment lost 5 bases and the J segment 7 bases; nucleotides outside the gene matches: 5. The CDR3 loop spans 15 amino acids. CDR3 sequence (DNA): TGTGCCAGCAGCCAGACTAGCGGGGGGGCACATACGCAGTATTTT. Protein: CASSQTSGGAHTQYF. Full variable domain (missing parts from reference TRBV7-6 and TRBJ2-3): GAGVSQSPRYKVTKRGQDVALRCDPISGHVSLYWYRQALGQGPEFLTYFNYEAQQDKSGLPNDRFSAERPEGSISTLTIQRTEQRDSAMYRCASSQTSGGAHTQYFGPGTRLTVL.

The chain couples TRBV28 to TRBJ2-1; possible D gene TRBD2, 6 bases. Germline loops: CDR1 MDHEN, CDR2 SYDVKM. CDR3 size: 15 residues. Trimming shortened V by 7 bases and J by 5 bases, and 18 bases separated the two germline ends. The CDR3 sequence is CASILWGGGHNEQFF. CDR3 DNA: TGTGCCAGCATACTTTGGGGAGGTGGGCACAATGAGCAGTTCTTC.